What follows describes a single TCR beta chain. The CDR3 loop spans 17 amino acids. Per the germline V gene, CDR1 is MGHRA and CDR2 is YSYEKL. The V end was cut by 4 bases, the J end by 2 bases, with 20 bases between. The authors' processing: Reference gene primer amplification gave nucleated cell count estimates. TCRdb's table, derived via immunoSEQ multiplex PCR, lists solely in-frame clones and lacks some. Clone size and V and J calls were adopted from that table, with D and trimming inferred from the DNA. The repertoire has more than 95,000 clones, 90% of them found once; the top ten carry 1.8%. This sample stems from a study of blood T cell repertoires in COVID-19. About the research overall: The United States, Italy and Spain supplied acute and convalescent COVID-19 samples. T cells, B-cell-depleted T cells, or PBMCs provided the cDNA or gDNA that served as material.

The specimen sequenced was peripheral blood. This chain joins TRBV4-1 and TRBJ2-5; TRBD2 is a possible D gene (6 bases). The clonotype comes from a human donor with active COVID-19. The donor label of this sample is uncertain. The CDR3 loop is CASSPAILVGGQETQYF. The CDR3 nucleotides are TGCGCCAGCAGCCCAGCGATTTTGGTGGGGGGACAAGAGACCCAGTACTTC.